Listed below are T cell receptor beta chains from one sample, sequenced in a study of Ad26.COV2.S vaccination and SARS-CoV-2 variants. The data were produced by immunoSEQ multiplex PCR, yet TCRdb's version contains in-frame clones alone and is incomplete. Seen here are under 400,000 clones, roughly 84% observed once, and the top ten hold roughly 3.2%. Sequences were derived from peripheral blood, sampled in a trial of Ad26.COV2.S vaccine versus placebo. The receptors were sampled from a person between 18 and 59 years old who received the Ad26.COV2.S COVID-19 vaccine or a placebo. CDR3s include the opening cysteine and the closing phenylalanine or tryptophan. The D gene is left open where the match is weak. The size of a clone is reported for some rows only, either as once, few or many, or as a class for expanded clones.

>-|TRBD1|TRBJ2-1|TRBV6-5
CASRRDRGYENEQFF
TGTGCCAGCAGAAGGGACAGGGGGTATGAGAATGAGCAGTTCTTC
>-|-|TRBJ1-2|TRBV6-5
CASTTFVQGYGYTF
TGTGCCAGCACCACTTTTGTGCAGGGGTATGGCTACACCTTC
>-|-|TRBJ2-1|TRBV11-3
CASSLGDNHFNEQFF
TGTGCCAGCAGCTTAGGGGACAACCACTTCAATGAGCAGTTCTTC
>-|-|TRBJ2-7|TRBV20-1
CSARGQYEQYF
TGCAGTGCTAGGGGCCAGTACGAGCAGTACTTC
>-|-|TRBJ1-2|TRBV29-1
CSVNSKGNYGYTF
TGCAGCGTTAACAGTAAGGGGAACTATGGCTACACCTTC
>-|TRBD1|TRBJ1-1|TRBV3-1/TRBV3-2
CASSTDPGGADTEAFF
TGTGCCAGCAGCACCGACCCAGGGGGCGCGGACACTGAAGCTTTCTTT
>-|-|TRBJ1-2|TRBV4-3
CASSQGNSGGYGYTF
TGCGCCAGCAGCCAAGGAAATTCGGGGGGATATGGCTACACCTTC
>-|-|TRBJ2-1|TRBV7-9
CASQSSYNEQFF
TGTGCCAGTCAGAGCTCCTACAATGAGCAGTTCTTC
>-|-|TRBJ2-5|TRBV6-5
CASNTFGAGQETQYF
TGTGCCAGCAACACATTCGGGGCAGGACAAGAGACCCAGTACTTC
>-|-|TRBJ1-2|TRBV6-5
CASSYKGRGAYGYTF
TGTGCCAGCAGTTACAAAGGGCGCGGGGCCTATGGCTACACCTTC
>-|TRBD2|TRBJ2-5|TRBV5-4
CASSSPTSGSSMETQYF
TGTGCCAGCAGCTCCCCGACTAGCGGGAGCTCGATGGAGACCCAGTACTTC
>-|TRBD1|TRBJ2-7|TRBV5-1
CASSLGTGGVYEQYF
TGCGCCAGCAGCTTGGGAACAGGGGGCGTTTACGAGCAGTACTTC
>-|TRBD1|TRBJ2-2|TRBV19
CASSAAGTGGTGELFF
TGTGCCAGTAGTGCCGCCGGGACAGGGGGTACCGGGGAGCTGTTTTTT
>-|TRBD2|TRBJ2-1|TRBV6-2/TRBV6-3
CASSHTSGPSDEQFF
TGTGCCAGCAGCCACACTAGCGGGCCGTCCGATGAGCAGTTCTTC
>-|-|TRBJ1-1|TRBV29-1
CSVVGNTEAFF
TGCAGCGTTGTTGGGAACACTGAAGCTTTCTTT
>once|-|TRBJ2-3|TRBV3-1/TRBV3-2
CASSKHSSARRADTQYF
TGTGCCAGCAGCAAGCACTCTAGCGCCCGAAGGGCAGATACGCAGTATTTT
>-|-|TRBJ1-2|TRBV6-5
CASSYGAGTYGYTF
TGTGCCAGCAGTTACGGGGCAGGGACATATGGCTACACCTTC
>-|-|TRBJ2-1|TRBV27
CASSPGPGANEQFF
TGTGCCAGCAGTCCAGGGCCAGGGGCCAATGAGCAGTTCTTC
>-|-|TRBJ2-7|TRBV12-5
CASGFGRPLSEAQYF
TGTGCTAGTGGTTTCGGCAGACCCCTAAGCGAAGCTCAGTACTTC
>-|TRBD2|TRBJ2-2|TRBV6-4
CASSAELAGTGELFF
TGTGCCAGCAGTGCGGAACTAGCGGGCACCGGGGAGCTGTTTTTT
>few|-|TRBJ2-7|TRBV7-8
CASSPRNELSSYEQYF
TGTGCCAGCAGCCCCAGGAACGAATTAAGCTCCTACGAGCAGTACTTC
>-|TRBD1|TRBJ2-7|TRBV3-1/TRBV3-2
CASGQPGTGSEQYF
TGTGCCAGCGGCCAACCCGGGACAGGGTCCGAGCAGTACTTC